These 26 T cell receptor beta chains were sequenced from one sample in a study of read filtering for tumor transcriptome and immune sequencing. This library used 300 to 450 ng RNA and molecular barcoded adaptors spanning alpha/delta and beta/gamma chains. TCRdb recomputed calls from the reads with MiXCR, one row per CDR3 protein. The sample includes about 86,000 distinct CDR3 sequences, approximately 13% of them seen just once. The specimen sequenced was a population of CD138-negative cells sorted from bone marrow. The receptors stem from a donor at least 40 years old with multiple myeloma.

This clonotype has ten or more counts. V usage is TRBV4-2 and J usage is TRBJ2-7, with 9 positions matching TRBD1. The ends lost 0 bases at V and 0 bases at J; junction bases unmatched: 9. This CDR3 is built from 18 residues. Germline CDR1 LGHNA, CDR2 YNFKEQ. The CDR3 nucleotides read TGTGCCAGCAGCCAAGATCTGGGGACAGGGCCCACCTCCTACGAGCAGTACTTC. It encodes CASSQDLGTGPTSYEQYF.

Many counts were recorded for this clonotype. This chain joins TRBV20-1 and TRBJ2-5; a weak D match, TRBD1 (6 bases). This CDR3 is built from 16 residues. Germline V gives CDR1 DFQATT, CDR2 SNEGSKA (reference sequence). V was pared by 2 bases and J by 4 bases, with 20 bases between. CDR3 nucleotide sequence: TGCAGTGCTAGATGGGGTCGAGGGGGAGTTGCAGAGACCCAGTACTTC. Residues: CSARWGRGGVAETQYF.

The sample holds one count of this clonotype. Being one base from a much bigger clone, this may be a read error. The CDR3 region has the DNA TGTGCCAGCAGTTTAGGGGACAGGGGATCTACGCGGCCCCAGCATTTT. The encoded protein is CASSLGDRGSTRPQHF. The chain combines TRBV12-3 or TRBV12-4 with TRBJ1-5; TRBD1 agrees at 10 bases. The CDR3 runs 16 residues. The V and J ends lost 1 base and 9 bases, in that order; junction bases with no gene match: 9.

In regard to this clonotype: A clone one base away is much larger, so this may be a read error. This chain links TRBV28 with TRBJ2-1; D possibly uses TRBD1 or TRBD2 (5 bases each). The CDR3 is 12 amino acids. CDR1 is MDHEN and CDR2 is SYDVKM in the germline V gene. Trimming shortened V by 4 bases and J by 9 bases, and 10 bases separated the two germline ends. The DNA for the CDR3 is TGTGCCAGCAGTTCAGTCGGGGCTGAGCAGTTCTTC. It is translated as CASSSVGAEQFF.

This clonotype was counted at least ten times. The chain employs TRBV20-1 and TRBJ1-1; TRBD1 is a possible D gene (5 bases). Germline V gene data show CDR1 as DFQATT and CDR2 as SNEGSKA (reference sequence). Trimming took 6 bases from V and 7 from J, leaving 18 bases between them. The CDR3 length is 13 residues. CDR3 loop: CSALPAGSIEAFF. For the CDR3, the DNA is TGCAGTGCCCTGCCTGCAGGGAGTATTGAAGCTTTCTTT.

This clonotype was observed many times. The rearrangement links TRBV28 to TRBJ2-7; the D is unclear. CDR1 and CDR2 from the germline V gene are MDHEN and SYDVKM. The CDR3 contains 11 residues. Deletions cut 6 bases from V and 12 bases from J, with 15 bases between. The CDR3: CASSDAGVGYF. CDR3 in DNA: TGTGCCAGCAGCGACGCCGGAGTAGGGTACTTC.

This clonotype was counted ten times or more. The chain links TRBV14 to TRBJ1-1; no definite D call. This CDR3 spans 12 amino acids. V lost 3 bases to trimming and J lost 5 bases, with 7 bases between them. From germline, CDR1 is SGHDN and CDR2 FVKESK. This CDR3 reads CASSQGWTEAFF. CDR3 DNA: TGTGCCAGCAGCCAGGGTTGGACTGAAGCTTTCTTT.

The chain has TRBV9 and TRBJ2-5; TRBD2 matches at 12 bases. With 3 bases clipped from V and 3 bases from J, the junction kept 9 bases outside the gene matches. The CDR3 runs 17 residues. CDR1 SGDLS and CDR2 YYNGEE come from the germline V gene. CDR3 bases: TGTGCCAGCAGCGCGGGGAAGACTAGCGGGGGCGAAGAGACCCAGTACTTC. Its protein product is CASSAGKTSGGEETQYF.

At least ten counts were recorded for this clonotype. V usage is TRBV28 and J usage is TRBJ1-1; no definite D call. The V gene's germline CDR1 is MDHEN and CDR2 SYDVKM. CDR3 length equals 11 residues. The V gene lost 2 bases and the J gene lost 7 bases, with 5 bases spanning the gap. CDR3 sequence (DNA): TGTGCCAGCAGTTTAAGATTTGAAGCTTTCTTT. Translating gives CASSLRFEAFF.

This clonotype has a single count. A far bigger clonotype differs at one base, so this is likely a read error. CDR3 sequence reads: CACSSNFYAGGDNEQFF. The CDR3 DNA follows: TGTGCCTGCAGTTCCAATTTTTACGCGGGAGGTGACAATGAGCAGTTCTTC. This chain joins TRBV10-3 and TRBJ2-1; 8 positions match TRBD2. The J segment lost 5 bases and the V segment lost 11 bases, leaving 20 bases of the junction unmatched. The CDR3 extends over 17 amino acids. Germline V gene data show CDR1 as ENHRY and CDR2 as SYGVKD.

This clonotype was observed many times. This CDR3 is CASSQDLAAGELFF. The CDR3 DNA reads TGTGCCAGCAGCCAAGATCTGGCTGCCGGGGAGCTGTTTTTT. This chain uses TRBV3-1 with TRBJ2-2, with D hard to call. The germline V gene has CDR1 LGHDT and CDR2 YNNKEL (reference sequence). The CDR3 loop spans 14 amino acids. Trimming left V 0 bases short and J 6 bases short, with 8 bases between. The full variable domain, in which reference TRBV3-1 and TRBJ2-2 provide the parts outside the CDR3, is DTAVSQTPKYLVTQMGNDKSIKCEQNLGHDTMYWYKQDSKKFLKIMFSYNNKELIINETVPNRFSPKSPDKAHLNLHINSLELGDSAVYFCASSQDLAAGELFFGEGSRLTVL.

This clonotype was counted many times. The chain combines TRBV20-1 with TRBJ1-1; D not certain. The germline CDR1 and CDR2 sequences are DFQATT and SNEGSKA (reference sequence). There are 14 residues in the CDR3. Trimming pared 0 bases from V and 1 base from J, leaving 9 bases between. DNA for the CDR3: TGCAGTGCTAGAGATTCAAGCAGGAACACTGAAGCTTTCTTT. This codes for CSARDSSRNTEAFF.

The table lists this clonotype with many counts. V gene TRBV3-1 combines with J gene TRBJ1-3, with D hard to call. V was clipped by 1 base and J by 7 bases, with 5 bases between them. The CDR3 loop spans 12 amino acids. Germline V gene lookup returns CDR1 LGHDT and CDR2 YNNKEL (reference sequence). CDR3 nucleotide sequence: TGTGCCAGCAGCCAAGTTGGGAACACCATATATTTT. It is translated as CASSQVGNTIYF. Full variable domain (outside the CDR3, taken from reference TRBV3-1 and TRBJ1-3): DTAVSQTPKYLVTQMGNDKSIKCEQNLGHDTMYWYKQDSKKFLKIMFSYNNKELIINETVPNRFSPKSPDKAHLNLHINSLELGDSAVYFCASSQVGNTIYFGEGSWLTVV.

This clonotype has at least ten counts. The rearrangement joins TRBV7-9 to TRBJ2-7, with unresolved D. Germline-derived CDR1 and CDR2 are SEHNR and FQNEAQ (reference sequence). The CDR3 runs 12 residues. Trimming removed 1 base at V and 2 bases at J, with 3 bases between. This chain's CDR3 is CASSLVPYEQYF. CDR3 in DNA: TGTGCCAGCAGCTTAGTTCCCTACGAGCAGTACTTC.

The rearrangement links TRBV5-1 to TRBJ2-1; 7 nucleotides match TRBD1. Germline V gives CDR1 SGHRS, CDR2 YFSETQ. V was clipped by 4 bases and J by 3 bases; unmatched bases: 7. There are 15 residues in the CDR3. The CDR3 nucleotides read TGCGCCAGCAGCCCCGGACAGGCGATCTACAATGAGCAGTTCTTC. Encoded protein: CASSPGQAIYNEQFF.

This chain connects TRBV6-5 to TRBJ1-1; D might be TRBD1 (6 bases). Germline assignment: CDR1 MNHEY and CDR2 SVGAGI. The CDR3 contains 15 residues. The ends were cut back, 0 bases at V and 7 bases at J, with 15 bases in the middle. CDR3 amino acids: CASSYSVHQGHEAFF. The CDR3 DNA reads TGTGCCAGCAGTTACTCCGTGCACCAGGGACATGAAGCTTTCTTT.

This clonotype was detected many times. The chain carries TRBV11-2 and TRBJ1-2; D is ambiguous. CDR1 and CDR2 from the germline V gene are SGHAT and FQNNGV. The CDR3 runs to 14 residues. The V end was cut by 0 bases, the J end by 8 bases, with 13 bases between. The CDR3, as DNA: TGTGCCAGCAGCTTAGATCGCGAGGGTGGCGGCTACACCTTC. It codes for CASSLDREGGGYTF.

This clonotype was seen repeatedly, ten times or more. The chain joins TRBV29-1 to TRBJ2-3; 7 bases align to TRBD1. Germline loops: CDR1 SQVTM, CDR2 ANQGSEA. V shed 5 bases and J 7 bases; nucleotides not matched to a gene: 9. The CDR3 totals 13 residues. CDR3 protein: CSVTGVIGNTQYF. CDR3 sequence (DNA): TGCAGCGTTACAGGGGTTATAGGGAATACGCAGTATTTT.

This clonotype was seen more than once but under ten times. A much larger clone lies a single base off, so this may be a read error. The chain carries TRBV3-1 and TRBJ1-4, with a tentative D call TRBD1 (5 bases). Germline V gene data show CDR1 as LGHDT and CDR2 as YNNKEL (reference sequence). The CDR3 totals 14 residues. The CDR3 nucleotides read TGTGCCAGCAGCCAAAGACAGTCTAATGAAGAACTGTTTTTT. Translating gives CASSQRQSNEELFF.

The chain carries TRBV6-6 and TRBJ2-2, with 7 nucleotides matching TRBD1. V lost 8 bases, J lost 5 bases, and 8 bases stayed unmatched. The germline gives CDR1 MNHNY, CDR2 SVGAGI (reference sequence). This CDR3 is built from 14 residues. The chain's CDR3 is CASLDREHTGELFF. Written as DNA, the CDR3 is TGTGCCAGCCTTGACAGGGAGCATACCGGGGAGCTGTTTTTT.

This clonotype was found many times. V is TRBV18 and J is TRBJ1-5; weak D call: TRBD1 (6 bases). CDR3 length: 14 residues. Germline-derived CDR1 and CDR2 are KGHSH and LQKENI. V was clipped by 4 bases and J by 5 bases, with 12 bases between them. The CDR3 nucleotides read TGTGCCAGCTCACTACAGGGAGCTCATCAGCCCCAGCATTTT. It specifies CASSLQGAHQPQHF.

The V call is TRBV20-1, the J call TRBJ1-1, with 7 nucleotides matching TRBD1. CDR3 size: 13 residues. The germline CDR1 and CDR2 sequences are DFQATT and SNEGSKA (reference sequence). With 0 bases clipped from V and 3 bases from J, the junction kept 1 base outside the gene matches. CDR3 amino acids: CSAREDRYTEAFF. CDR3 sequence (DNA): TGCAGTGCTAGAGAGGACAGGTACACTGAAGCTTTCTTT.

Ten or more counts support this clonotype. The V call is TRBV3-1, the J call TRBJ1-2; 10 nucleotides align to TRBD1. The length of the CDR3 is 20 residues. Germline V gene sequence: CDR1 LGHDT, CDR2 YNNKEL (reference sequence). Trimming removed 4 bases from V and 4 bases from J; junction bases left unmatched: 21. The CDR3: CASSRLVVLRPGQGFYGYTF. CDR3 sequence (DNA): TGTGCCAGCAGCCGTCTGGTGGTTCTGAGGCCGGGACAGGGGTTCTATGGCTACACCTTC.

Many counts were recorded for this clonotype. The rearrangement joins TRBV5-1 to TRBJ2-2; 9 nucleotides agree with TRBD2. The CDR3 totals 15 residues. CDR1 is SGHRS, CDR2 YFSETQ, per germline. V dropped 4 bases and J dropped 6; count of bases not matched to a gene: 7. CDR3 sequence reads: CASSIGAGGPGELFF. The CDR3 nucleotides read TGCGCCAGCAGCATTGGAGCGGGAGGCCCCGGGGAGCTGTTTTTT.

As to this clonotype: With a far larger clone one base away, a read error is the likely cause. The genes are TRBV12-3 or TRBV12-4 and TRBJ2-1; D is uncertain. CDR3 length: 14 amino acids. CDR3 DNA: TGTGCCAGCAAGGGCGGTAGCTCCTACAATGAGCAGCTCTTC. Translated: CASKGGSSYNEQLF.

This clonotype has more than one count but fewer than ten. CDR3: CASSYGGGETQYF. Here the CDR3 DNA reads TGTGCCAGCAGTTACGGAGGGGGGGAGACCCAGTACTTC. This sequence joins TRBV6-6 and TRBJ2-5; either TRBD1 or TRBD2 may supply D (6 bases each). CDR1 is MNHNY and CDR2 is SVGAGI in the germline V gene (reference sequence). Deletions cut 2 bases from V and 5 bases from J, with 9 bases between. The CDR3 runs 13 residues.